A selection of T cell receptor beta chains follows, all from one sample in a study of T-cell memory formation after mild COVID-19. TCRdb independently ran MiXCR on the 5' RACE reads; one entry per CDR3 protein. The sample records about 130,000 distinct CDR3 sequences, approximately 15% being singletons. Sample: PBMCs or a T cell subset sorted from them (not recorded which). The receptors stem from an adult woman who had mild COVID-19 (a few samples of this study predate the infection). Cell type and time point are not known. CDR3s include the opening cysteine and the closing phenylalanine or tryptophan. A D gene is named only where the DNA matches it firmly. Expanded clones are given a class, and other clones once, few, many or no size at all.

V gene	D gene	clone size	J gene	CDR3 protein	CDR3 DNA
TRBV19	TRBD2	few	TRBJ2-7	CASSVSTSGVAYEQYF	TGTGCCAGTAGTGTCTCGACTAGCGGGGTCGCCTACGAGCAGTACTTC
TRBV4-2	TRBD2	-	TRBJ2-7	CASSHRGTSGSPYEQYF	TGTGCCAGCAGCCATCGAGGGACTAGCGGGAGTCCCTACGAGCAGTACTTC
TRBV30	-	-	TRBJ2-2	CAWSEGLGTGELFF	TGTGCCTGGAGTGAAGGACTCGGCACCGGGGAGCTGTTTTTT
TRBV5-1	-	-	TRBJ1-1	CASSFRTYTEAFF	TGCGCCAGCAGCTTCCGGACTTACACTGAAGCTTTCTTT
TRBV5-6	TRBD2	-	TRBJ2-6	CASSRAGGQLEILSGANVLTF	TGTGCCAGCAGCCGTGCGGGGGGGCAGCTAGAAATACTCTCTGGGGCCAACGTCCTGACTTTC
TRBV5-1	TRBD1	-	TRBJ1-6	CASSLWTGQDSPLHF	TGCGCCAGCAGCTTGTGGACAGGCCAAGATTCACCCCTCCACTTT
TRBV12-3/TRBV12-4	-	few	TRBJ1-2	CASSSLGVGDYGYTF	TGTGCCAGCAGTTCCCTGGGGGTAGGGGACTATGGCTACACCTTC
TRBV20-1	-	-	TRBJ2-7	CSARSQGLYEQYF	TGCAGTGCTAGGTCTCAGGGACTCTACGAGCAGTACTTC
TRBV9	-	few	TRBJ1-1	CASSHLAATVNTEAFF	TGTGCCAGCAGCCACCTGGCCGCGACAGTTAACACTGAAGCTTTCTTT
TRBV12-3/TRBV12-4	-	-	TRBJ1-1	CASSFGSDGSEAFF	TGTGCCAGCAGTTTCGGCAGCGACGGCTCTGAAGCTTTCTTT
TRBV7-9	-	-	TRBJ1-2	CASSSRDNPISNYGYTF	TGTGCCAGCAGCTCTCGGGACAACCCAATCTCTAACTATGGCTACACCTTC
TRBV12-3/TRBV12-4	TRBD1	-	TRBJ2-7	CASRLRQGAYEQYF	TGTGCCAGCAGATTAAGGCAGGGGGCCTACGAGCAGTACTTC
TRBV4-1	TRBD2	few	TRBJ2-1	CASSPGRLAGMDEQFF	TGCGCCAGCAGCCCTGGTCGGCTAGCGGGAATGGATGAGCAGTTCTTC
TRBV20-1	TRBD2	few	TRBJ2-7	CSARAGGSTYEQYF	TGCAGTGCTAGAGCGGGCGGGAGTACCTACGAGCAGTACTTC
TRBV27	-	once	TRBJ1-5	CASSSLSAGSMNKPQHF	TGTGCCAGCAGTTCCCTCTCGGCAGGATCTATGAATAAGCCCCAGCATTTT
TRBV29-1	-	few	TRBJ2-2	CSVEGLRNTGELFF	TGCAGCGTTGAGGGCCTCCGTAACACCGGGGAGCTGTTTTTT
TRBV12-3/TRBV12-4	-	-	TRBJ2-1	CASSLGDTPYNEQFF	TGTGCCAGCAGTTTAGGGGACACCCCCTACAATGAGCAGTTCTTC
TRBV24-1	-	once	TRBJ2-1	CATSDSGGFLSYNEQFF	TGTGCCACCAGTGATTCCGGGGGATTCCTGTCCTACAATGAGCAGTTCTTC
TRBV7-8	-	-	TRBJ1-5	CASSLDGTGNQPQHF	TGTGCCAGCAGCCTAGATGGGACGGGAAATCAGCCCCAGCATTTT
TRBV25-1	-	few	TRBJ2-4	CASSEEGTKNIQYF	TGTGCCAGCAGTGAGGAGGGAACCAAAAACATTCAGTACTTC
TRBV5-4	TRBD2	-	TRBJ2-1	CASYGLAGNEQFF	TGTGCCAGCTATGGACTAGCGGGCAATGAGCAGTTCTTC
TRBV12-3/TRBV12-4	-	-	TRBJ1-1	CASTLEGTDTEAFF	TGTGCCAGCACCTTAGAGGGGACGGACACTGAAGCTTTCTTT
TRBV7-3	TRBD1	few	TRBJ2-2	CASSLRGQAGKSMAGELFF	TGTGCCAGCAGCTTAAGAGGACAGGCGGGCAAGTCGATGGCCGGGGAGCTGTTTTTT
TRBV29-1	-	-	TRBJ2-7	CSVEMAGDYEQYF	TGCAGCGTTGAGATGGCTGGGGACTACGAGCAGTACTTC
TRBV4-1	-	few	TRBJ2-1	CASSQDSLQGQFF	TGCGCCAGCAGCCAAGACTCCCTACAGGGGCAGTTCTTC
TRBV7-2	-	few	TRBJ2-5	CASSSGLNLEETQYF	TGTGCCAGCAGCTCGGGACTTAACTTAGAAGAGACCCAGTACTTC
TRBV7-3	TRBD2	few	TRBJ2-1	CASSPLAGDNEQFF	TGTGCCAGCAGCCCACTAGCGGGGGACAATGAGCAGTTCTTC
TRBV12-3/TRBV12-4	-	few	TRBJ2-6	CASSPGARGANVLTF	TGTGCCAGCAGTCCGGGGGCGCGAGGGGCCAACGTCCTGACTTTC
TRBV6-5	TRBD1	few	TRBJ1-2	CASSYGGQRTYGYTF	TGTGCCAGCAGTTACGGGGGACAGAGGACTTATGGCTACACCTTC
TRBV20-1	-	few	TRBJ2-2	CSAREGVGQPPVNTGELFF	TGCAGTGCTAGAGAGGGTGTAGGCCAGCCACCTGTGAACACCGGGGAGCTGTTTTTT
TRBV6-5	-	few	TRBJ1-2	CASSTRVEDGYTF	TGTGCCAGCAGTACTCGGGTGGAGGATGGCTACACCTTC
TRBV20-1	-	few	TRBJ1-1	CSARDSTGIPEAFF	TGCAGTGCTAGAGATTCAACGGGTATCCCTGAAGCTTTCTTT
TRBV15	-	-	TRBJ2-7	CATSRGEVGEQYF	TGTGCCACCAGCAGAGGGGAAGTTGGCGAGCAGTACTTC
TRBV3-1	-	few	TRBJ2-2	CASSQGSATGELFF	TGTGCCAGCAGCCAAGGGTCGGCTACCGGGGAGCTGTTTTTT
TRBV29-1	TRBD2	few	TRBJ2-1	CSVGGTSGSGSYNEQFF	TGCAGCGTTGGGGGGACTAGCGGGAGCGGGTCCTACAATGAGCAGTTCTTC
TRBV7-2	-	-	TRBJ2-5	CASSLGATLQETQYF	TGTGCCAGCAGCTTGGGGGCGACCCTCCAAGAGACCCAGTACTTC
TRBV20-1	-	-	TRBJ1-5	CSARVPQGYYSNQPQHF	TGCAGTGCTAGAGTCCCACAGGGATACTATAGCAATCAGCCCCAGCATTTT
TRBV7-9	TRBD1	few	TRBJ2-1	CASSFGTARGDEQFF	TGTGCCAGCAGCTTCGGGACAGCGCGTGGCGATGAGCAGTTCTTC
TRBV24-1	TRBD1	-	TRBJ2-5	CATSDPGQEEETQYF	TGTGCCACCAGTGATCCGGGACAGGAGGAAGAGACCCAGTACTTC
TRBV12-3/TRBV12-4	-	few	TRBJ2-6	CASSPNRAGANVLTF	TGTGCCAGCAGTCCCAACAGGGCTGGGGCCAACGTCCTGACTTTC
TRBV29-1	-	few	TRBJ2-5	CSAAGELQETQYF	TGCAGCGCGGCAGGGGAACTCCAAGAGACCCAGTACTTC
TRBV28	-	once	TRBJ1-2	CASSAHVRGYGYTF	TGTGCCAGCAGTGCCCACGTCCGGGGCTATGGCTACACCTTC
TRBV15	-	-	TRBJ2-7	CATSRLAGTDPYEQYF	TGTGCCACCAGCAGACTAGCCGGGACTGATCCCTACGAGCAGTACTTC
TRBV7-6	-	few	TRBJ2-1	CASSSTGNEQFF	TGTGCCAGCAGCAGTACAGGCAATGAGCAGTTCTTC
TRBV10-3	-	-	TRBJ2-1	CAISPTGTDTYNEQFF	TGTGCCATCAGTCCTACCGGGACTGATACCTACAATGAGCAGTTCTTC
TRBV20-1	TRBD2	-	TRBJ2-2	CSASLAANTGELFF	TGCAGTGCTAGCCTAGCGGCGAACACCGGGGAGCTGTTTTTT
TRBV27	-	few	TRBJ1-6	CASSLDAIWDSPLHF	TGTGCCAGCAGTTTAGATGCAATATGGGATTCACCCCTCCACTTT
TRBV6-2/TRBV6-3	-	once	TRBJ2-7	CASSYSEQPGYEQYF	TGTGCCAGCAGTTACTCGGAACAGCCAGGATACGAGCAGTACTTC
TRBV12-3/TRBV12-4	-	few	TRBJ1-5	CASQIGGRNQPQHF	TGTGCCAGCCAGATCGGGGGGCGCAATCAGCCCCAGCATTTT
TRBV9	TRBD2	medium-sized	TRBJ2-2	CASSGLAGGGTGELFF	TGTGCCAGCAGCGGACTAGCGGGAGGGGGAACCGGGGAGCTGTTTTTT
TRBV6-6	TRBD1	few	TRBJ1-2	CASSYRDRANYGYTF	TGTGCCAGCAGTTACCGGGACAGGGCGAACTATGGCTACACCTTC
TRBV4-3	-	few	TRBJ1-1	CASSQDRTLNTEAFF	TGCGCCAGCAGCCAAGACAGGACCTTGAACACTGAAGCTTTCTTT